One T cell receptor beta chain is described in this entry. The antigen is undetermined. With a J-beta primer mix and a sample-barcoded 5' primer, a second PCR ran about 6 to 11 cycles. Through a template-switch adaptor with 12 random nucleotides, each cDNA molecule received a tag. Each CDR3 protein is one row after TCRdb ran MiXCR on the 5' RACE reads. Of 720,000 or so distinct CDR3 sequences listed, 40% to 45% are singletons. From germline, CDR1 is SGHTA and CDR2 FQGNSA. The CDR3 sequence is 15 residues long. V shed 4 bases and J shed 1 base, with 13 bases lying between them. This record belongs to a study of blood T cells in healthy people across ages. Study results and limitations: Higher diversity, along with more naive CD4+ cells, distinguished long-lived donors from aged donors. Without sorted subsets, naive and antigen-experienced compartments could not be conclusively compared.

Donors each provided 8 to 10 milliliters of peripheral blood. The sequence was collected from a man at least 80 years old in good health. V and J are TRBV7-2 and TRBJ1-1, with D perhaps TRBD1 (5 bases). The source material was blood. Written as DNA, the CDR3 is TGTGCCAGCAGCTCCATCCCCACAGGGAACACTGAAGCTTTCTTT. As protein: CASSSIPTGNTEAFF. The complete variable domain, with remaining parts taken from reference TRBV7-2 and TRBJ1-1, reads GAGVSQSPSNKVTEKGKDVELRCDPISGHTALYWYRQSLGQGLEFLIYFQGNSAPDKSGLPSDRFSAERTGGSVSTLTIQRTQQEDSAVYLCASSSIPTGNTEAFFGQGTRLTVV.